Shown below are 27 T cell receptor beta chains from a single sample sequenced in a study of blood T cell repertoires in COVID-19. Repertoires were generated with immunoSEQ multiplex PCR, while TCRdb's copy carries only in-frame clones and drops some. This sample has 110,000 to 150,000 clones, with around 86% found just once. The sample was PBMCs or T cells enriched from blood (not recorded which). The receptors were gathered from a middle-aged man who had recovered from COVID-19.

The CDR3, as DNA: TGTGCCAGCACCGAGGGGGGGAGGGGGGCACCCCTCCACTTT. Translated: CASTEGGRGAPLHF. The chain carries TRBV28 and TRBJ1-6; tentatively, D is TRBD1 (6 bases). Germline CDR1 MDHEN, CDR2 SYDVKM. V lost 7 bases to trimming and J lost 11 bases, with 18 bases between them. The length of the CDR3 is 14 residues. The whole variable domain, remainder taken from reference TRBV28 and TRBJ1-6, is DVKVTQSSRYLVKRTGEKVFLECVQDMDHENMFWYRQDPGLGLRLIYFSYDVKMKEKGDIPEGYSVSREKKERFSLILESASTNQTSMYLCASTEGGRGAPLHFGNGTRLTVT.

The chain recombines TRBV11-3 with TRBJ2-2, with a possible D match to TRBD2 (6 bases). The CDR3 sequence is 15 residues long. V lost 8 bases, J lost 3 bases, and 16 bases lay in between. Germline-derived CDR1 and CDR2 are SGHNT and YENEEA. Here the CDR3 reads CASGSGRPDTGELFF. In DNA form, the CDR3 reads TGTGCCAGCGGATCGGGGAGGCCCGACACCGGGGAGCTGTTTTTT.

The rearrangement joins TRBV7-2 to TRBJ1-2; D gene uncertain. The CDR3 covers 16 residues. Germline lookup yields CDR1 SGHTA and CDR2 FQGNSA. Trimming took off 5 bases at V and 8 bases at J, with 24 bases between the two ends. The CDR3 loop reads CASSPMTTPGLGGYTF. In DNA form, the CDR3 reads TGTGCCAGCAGCCCCATGACTACACCCGGGCTGGGAGGCTACACCTTC.

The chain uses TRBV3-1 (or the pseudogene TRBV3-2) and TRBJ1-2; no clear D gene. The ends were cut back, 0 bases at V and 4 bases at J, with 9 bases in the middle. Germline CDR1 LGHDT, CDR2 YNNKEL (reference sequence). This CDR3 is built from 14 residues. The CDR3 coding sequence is TGTGCCAGCAGCCAAGATCCTCAGTCCTATGGCTACACCTTC. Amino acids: CASSQDPQSYGYTF.

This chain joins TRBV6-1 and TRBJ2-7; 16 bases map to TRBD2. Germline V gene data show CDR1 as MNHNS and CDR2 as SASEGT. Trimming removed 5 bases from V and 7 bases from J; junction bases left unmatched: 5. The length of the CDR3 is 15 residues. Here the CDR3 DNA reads TGTGCCAGCAGTAGAGGGACTAGCGGGAGGGGGGAGCAGTACTTC. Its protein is CASSRGTSGRGEQYF.

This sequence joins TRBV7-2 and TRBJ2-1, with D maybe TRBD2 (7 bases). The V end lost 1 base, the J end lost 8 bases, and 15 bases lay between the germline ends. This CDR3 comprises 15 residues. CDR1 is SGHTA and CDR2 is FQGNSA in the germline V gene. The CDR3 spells CASSLVRGGKDEQFF. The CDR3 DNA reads TGTGCCAGCAGCTTAGTTAGGGGGGGTAAGGATGAGCAGTTCTTC.

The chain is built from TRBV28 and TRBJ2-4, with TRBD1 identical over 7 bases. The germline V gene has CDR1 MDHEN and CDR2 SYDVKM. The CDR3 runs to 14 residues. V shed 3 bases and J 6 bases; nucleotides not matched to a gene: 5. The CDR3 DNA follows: TGTGCCAGCAGTTTTGCAGGGGGTTTAAACATTCAGTACTTC. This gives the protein CASSFAGGLNIQYF.

Here the CDR3 DNA reads TGCGCCAGCAGCTTGGTTACGGGGGGGCAAAATGAGCAGTTCTTC. This codes for CASSLVTGGQNEQFF. This rearrangement joins TRBV5-1 to TRBJ2-1; 8 nucleotides align to TRBD2. The CDR3 is 15 amino acids. Losses at the gene ends were 0 bases for V and 7 bases for J; bases not matched to a gene: 6. Germline CDR1 is SGHRS and CDR2 is YFSETQ. The full variable domain, completed using reference TRBV5-1 and TRBJ2-1, is KAGVTQTPRYLIKTRGQQVTLSCSPISGHRSVSWYQQTPGQGLQFLFEYFSETQRNKGNFPGRFSGRQFSNSRSEMNVSTLELGDSALYLCASSLVTGGQNEQFFGPGTRLTVL.

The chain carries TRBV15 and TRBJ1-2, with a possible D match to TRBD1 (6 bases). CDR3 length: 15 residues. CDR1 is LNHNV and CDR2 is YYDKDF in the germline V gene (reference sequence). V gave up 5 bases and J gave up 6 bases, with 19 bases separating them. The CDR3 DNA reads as TGTGCCACCAGCGGGGAATTCAGGGGAATAGATGGCTACACCTTC. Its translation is CATSGEFRGIDGYTF.

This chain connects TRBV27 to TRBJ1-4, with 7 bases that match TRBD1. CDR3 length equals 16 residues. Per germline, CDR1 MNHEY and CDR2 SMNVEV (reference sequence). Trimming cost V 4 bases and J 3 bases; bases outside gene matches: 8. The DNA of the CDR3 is TGTGCCAGCAGTTCAAGACCGGGACAGTCTAATGAAAAACTGTTTTTT. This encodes CASSSRPGQSNEKLFF.

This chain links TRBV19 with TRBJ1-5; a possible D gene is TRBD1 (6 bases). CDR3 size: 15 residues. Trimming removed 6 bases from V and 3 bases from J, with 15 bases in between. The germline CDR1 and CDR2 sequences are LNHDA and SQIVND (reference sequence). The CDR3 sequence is CASREDRAPNQPQHF. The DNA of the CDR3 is TGTGCCAGTAGGGAGGACAGAGCCCCCAATCAGCCCCAGCATTTT.

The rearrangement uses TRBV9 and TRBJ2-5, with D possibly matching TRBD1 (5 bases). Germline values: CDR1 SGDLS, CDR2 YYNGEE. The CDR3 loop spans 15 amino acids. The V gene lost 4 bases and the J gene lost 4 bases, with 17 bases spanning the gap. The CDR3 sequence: CASSSPFSQGETQYF. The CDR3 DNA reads TGTGCCAGCAGCTCTCCCTTTAGCCAGGGAGAGACCCAGTACTTC.

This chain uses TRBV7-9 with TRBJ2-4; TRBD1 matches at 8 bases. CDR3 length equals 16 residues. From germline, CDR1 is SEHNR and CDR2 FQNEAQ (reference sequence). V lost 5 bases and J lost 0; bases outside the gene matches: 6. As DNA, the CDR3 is TGTGCCAGCAGCCCGACAGGGGAGTTAGCCAAAAACATTCAGTACTTC. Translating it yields CASSPTGELAKNIQYF. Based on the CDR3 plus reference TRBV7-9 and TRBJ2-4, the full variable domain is DTGVSQNPRHKITKRGQNVTFRCDPISEHNRLYWYRQTLGQGPEFLTYFQNEAQLEKSRLLSDRFSAERPKGSFSTLEIQRTEQGDSAMYLCASSPTGELAKNIQYFGAGTRLSVL.

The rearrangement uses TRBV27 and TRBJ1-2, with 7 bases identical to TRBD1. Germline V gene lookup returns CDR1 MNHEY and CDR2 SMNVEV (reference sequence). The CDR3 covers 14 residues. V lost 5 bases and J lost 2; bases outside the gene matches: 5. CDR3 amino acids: CASSPDRLNYGYTF. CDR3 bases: TGTGCCAGCAGTCCGGACAGGCTGAACTATGGCTACACCTTC.

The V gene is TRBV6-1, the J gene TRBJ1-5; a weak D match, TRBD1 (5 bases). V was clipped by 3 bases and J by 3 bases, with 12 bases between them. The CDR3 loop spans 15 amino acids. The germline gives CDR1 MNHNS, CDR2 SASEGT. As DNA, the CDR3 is TGTGCCAGCAGTGACGGGCAGGGCGCCAATCAGCCCCAGCATTTT. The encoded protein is CASSDGQGANQPQHF.

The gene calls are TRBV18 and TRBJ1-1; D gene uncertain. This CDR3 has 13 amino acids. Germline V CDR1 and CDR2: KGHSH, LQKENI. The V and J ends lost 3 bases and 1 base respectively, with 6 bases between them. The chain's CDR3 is CASSPRQNTEAFF. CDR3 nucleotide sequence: TGTGCCAGCTCACCTCGACAGAACACTGAAGCTTTCTTT.

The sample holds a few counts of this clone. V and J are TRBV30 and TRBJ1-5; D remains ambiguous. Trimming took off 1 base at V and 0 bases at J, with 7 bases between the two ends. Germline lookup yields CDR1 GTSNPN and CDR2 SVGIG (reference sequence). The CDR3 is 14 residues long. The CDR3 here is CAWSAYLSNQPQHF. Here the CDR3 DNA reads TGTGCCTGGAGTGCCTATCTTAGCAATCAGCCCCAGCATTTT.

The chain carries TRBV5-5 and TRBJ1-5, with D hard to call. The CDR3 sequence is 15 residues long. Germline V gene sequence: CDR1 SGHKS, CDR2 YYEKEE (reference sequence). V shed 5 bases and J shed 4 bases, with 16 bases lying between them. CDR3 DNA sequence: TGTGCCAGCAGTTATGGCGGGTCGGGTAATCAGCCCCAGCATTTT. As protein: CASSYGGSGNQPQHF. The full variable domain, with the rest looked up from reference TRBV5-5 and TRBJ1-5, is DAGVTQSPTHLIKTRGQQVTLRCSPISGHKSVSWYQQVLGQGPQFIFQYYEKEERGRGNFPDRFSARQFPNYSSELNVNALLLGDSALYLCASSYGGSGNQPQHFGDGTRLSIL.

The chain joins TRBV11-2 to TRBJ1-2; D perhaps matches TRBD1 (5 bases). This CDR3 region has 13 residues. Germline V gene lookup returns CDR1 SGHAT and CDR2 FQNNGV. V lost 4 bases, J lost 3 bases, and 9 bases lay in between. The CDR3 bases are TGTGCCAGCAGCTCCAGACAGTACTATGGCTACACCTTC. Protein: CASSSRQYYGYTF.

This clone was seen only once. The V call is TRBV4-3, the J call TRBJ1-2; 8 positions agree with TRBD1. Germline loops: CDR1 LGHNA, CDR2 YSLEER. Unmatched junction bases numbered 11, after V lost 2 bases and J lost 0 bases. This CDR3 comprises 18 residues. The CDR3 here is CASSQNWATGASNYGYTF. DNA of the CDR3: TGCGCCAGCAGCCAAAATTGGGCGACAGGGGCCTCTAACTATGGCTACACCTTC.

DNA of the CDR3: TGTGCCAGCAGTTTATTCGCAGGGGGCGGCTACACCTTC. This sequence encodes CASSLFAGGGYTF. V is TRBV27 and J is TRBJ1-2; 8 bases align to TRBD1. This CDR3 comprises 13 residues. CDR1 is MNHEY and CDR2 is SMNVEV in the germline V gene (reference sequence). V lost 1 base, J lost 8 bases, and 3 bases stayed unmatched.

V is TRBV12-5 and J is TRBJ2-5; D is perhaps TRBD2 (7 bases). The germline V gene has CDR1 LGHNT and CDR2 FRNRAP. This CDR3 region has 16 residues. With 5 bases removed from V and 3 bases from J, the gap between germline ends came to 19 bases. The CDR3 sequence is CASGEGRGAPEETQYF. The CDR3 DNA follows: TGTGCTAGTGGTGAGGGGAGGGGGGCGCCTGAAGAGACCCAGTACTTC.

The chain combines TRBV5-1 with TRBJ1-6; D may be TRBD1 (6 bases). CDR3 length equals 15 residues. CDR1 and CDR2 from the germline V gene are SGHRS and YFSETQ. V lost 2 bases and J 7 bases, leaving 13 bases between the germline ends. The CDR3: CASSFAQGTNSPLHF. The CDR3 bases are TGCGCCAGCAGCTTTGCACAGGGTACGAATTCACCCCTCCACTTT.

The CDR3 loop reads CASSLDLTGELFF. DNA for the CDR3: TGTGCCAGCAGCTTAGATCTAACCGGGGAGCTGTTTTTT. This rearrangement joins TRBV11-2 to TRBJ2-2, with D uncertain. V was trimmed by 0 bases and J by 5 bases, leaving 4 bases between them. The germline V gene encodes CDR1 SGHAT and CDR2 FQNNGV. There are 13 residues in the CDR3.

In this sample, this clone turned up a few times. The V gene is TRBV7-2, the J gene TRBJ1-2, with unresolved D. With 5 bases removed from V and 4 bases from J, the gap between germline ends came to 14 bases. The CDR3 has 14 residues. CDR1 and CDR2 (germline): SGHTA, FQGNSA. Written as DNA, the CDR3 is TGTGCCAGCAGCCCTGCCCTTAACGGCTATGGCTACACCTTC. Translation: CASSPALNGYGYTF.

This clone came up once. As DNA, the CDR3 is TGCAGCGGTGGGGAGGGGAACATTCAGTACTTC. Translated: CSGGEGNIQYF. V is TRBV29-1 and J is TRBJ2-4; 7 bases map to TRBD2. The V gene's germline CDR1 is SQVTM and CDR2 ANQGSEA. CDR3 length equals 11 residues. Trimming removed 7 bases from V and 7 bases from J; junction bases left unmatched: 4.

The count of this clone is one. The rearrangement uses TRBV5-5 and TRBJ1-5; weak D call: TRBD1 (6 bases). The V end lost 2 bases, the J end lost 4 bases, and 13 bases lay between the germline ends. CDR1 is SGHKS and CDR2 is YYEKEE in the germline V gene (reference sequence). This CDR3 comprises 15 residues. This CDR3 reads CASSFQQGRNQPQHF. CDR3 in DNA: TGTGCCAGCAGCTTCCAACAGGGTAGGAATCAGCCCCAGCATTTT.